This T cell receptor beta chain stems from a study of T cell changes during pregnancy in multiple sclerosis (dated by TCRdb to about 2019). Regarding the complete study: In women with multiple sclerosis, the researchers looked at how the T cell repertoire shifted as pregnancy progressed.

The method behind the library was the immunoSEQ multiplex PCR assay. The clones in this table, taken by TCRdb from immuneACCESS, are in-frame only. Not every clone is retained; where verified, under half of the shortfall comes from an unresolved V gene, and the cause of the rest is unknown. Across this sample there are tens of thousands of clones, with roughly 92% seen only once. The ten largest clones capture approximately 0.8% of the sample. V is shortened by 3 bases, J by 0 bases, and the region joining them spans 6 bases. From the cysteine through the phenylalanine, the CDR3 covers 15 amino acids. Only the CDR3 part of the read is kept: 45 bases, read in frame from the first base. CDR1 and CDR2 are drawn from the germline V gene (reference sequence): LNHDA, SQIVND. Comment on this clone: No antigen is known for it. It has no much larger one-base neighbor in the sample; base qualities were not kept.

The receptor was isolated from a female donor with multiple sclerosis, enrolled in a pregnancy study. This receptor chain uses TRBV19 and TRBJ2-6, with no reliable assignment of the D segment. Sequenced material: CD4+ T cells from peripheral blood mononuclear cells, taken before pregnancy. The nucleotide sequence reads TGTGCCAGTAGTATTAAGAGCTCTGGGGCCAACGTCCTGACTTTC. Its amino acids are CASSIKSSGANVLTF.